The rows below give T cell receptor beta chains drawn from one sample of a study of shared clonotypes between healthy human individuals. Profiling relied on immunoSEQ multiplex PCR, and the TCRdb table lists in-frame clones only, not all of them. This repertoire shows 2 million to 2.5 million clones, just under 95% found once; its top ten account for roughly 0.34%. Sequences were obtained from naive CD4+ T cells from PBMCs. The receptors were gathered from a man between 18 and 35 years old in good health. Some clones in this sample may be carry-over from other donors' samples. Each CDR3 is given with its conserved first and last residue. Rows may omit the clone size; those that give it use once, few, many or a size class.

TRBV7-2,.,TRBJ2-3,CASSLSLAGGTDTQYF
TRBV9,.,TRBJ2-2,CASSVSGSNTGELFF
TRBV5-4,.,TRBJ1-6,CASSRALWMEPLHF
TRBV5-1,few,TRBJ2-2,CASSLHLASGELFF
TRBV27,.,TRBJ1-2,CASSSSGTLYGYTF
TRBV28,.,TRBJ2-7,CASSPFGGVGEQYF
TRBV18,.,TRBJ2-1,CASSPPPGLAGGGLYNEQFF
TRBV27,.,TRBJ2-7,CASSSPGTGFYEQYF
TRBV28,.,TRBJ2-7,CAPRCGARDEQYF
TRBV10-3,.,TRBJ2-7,CAISVGSYEQYF
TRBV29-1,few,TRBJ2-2,CSVEAEGELFF
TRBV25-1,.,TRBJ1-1,CASRGRGMNTEAFF
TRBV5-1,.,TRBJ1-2,CASSYDGLTIYGYTF
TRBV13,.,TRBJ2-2,CASSLAASNTGELFF
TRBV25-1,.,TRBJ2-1,CASATSGTYNEQFF
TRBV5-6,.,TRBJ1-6,CASSPRGYRFDSPLHF
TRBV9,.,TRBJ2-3,CASSGRTGFSTDTQYF
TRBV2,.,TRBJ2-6,CASSSGTGDVLTF
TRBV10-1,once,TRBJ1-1,CASSEGKNTEAFF
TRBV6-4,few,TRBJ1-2,CAGKQGANGYTF
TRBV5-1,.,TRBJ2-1,CASRIGQARYNEQFF
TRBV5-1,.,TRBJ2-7,CASSPGQGRYEQYF
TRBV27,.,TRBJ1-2,CASSVRQGAFGGYTF
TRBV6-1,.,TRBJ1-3,CASSAERGNSGNTIYF
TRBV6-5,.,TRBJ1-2,CASRMYSGYGYTF
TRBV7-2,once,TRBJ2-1,CASSLLNGIYNEQFF
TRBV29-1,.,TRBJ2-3,CSVRVAADTQYF
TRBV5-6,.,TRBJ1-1,CASSAPGQYNTEAFF
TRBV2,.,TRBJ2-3,CASSPILADTQYF
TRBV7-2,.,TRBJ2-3,CASSSPGRTDTQYF
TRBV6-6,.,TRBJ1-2,CASSYSQEGYGYTF
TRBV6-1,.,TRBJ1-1,CATTSIRWTEAFF
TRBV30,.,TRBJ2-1,CAWAAANEQFF
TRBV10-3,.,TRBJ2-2,CANSDSRANTGELFF
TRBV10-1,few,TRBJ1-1,CASSGRLNTEAFF
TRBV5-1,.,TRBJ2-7,CASSLAAQVTYEQYF
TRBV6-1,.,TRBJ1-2,CASSNQGYGYTF
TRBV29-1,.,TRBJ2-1,CSVVGVLRLNEQFF
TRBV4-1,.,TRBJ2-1,CASSQELAAYNEQFF
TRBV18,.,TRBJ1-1,CASSGGQGTEAFF
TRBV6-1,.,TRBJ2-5,CASSERSLGKETQYF
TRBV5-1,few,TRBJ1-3,CASSLGISKTIYF
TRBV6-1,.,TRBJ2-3,CASRKGASGTDTQYF
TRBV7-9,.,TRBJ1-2,CASSLEHGYTF
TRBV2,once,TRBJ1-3,CASSLQVNSGNTIYF
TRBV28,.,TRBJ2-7,CASSYRGGGAFYEQYF
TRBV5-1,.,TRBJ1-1,CASSLGGGMNTEAFF
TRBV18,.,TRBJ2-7,CASSPFGAGSSYEQYF
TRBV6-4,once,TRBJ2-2,CASSVGPAGGPLVAGELFF
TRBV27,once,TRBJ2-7,CASSFFGIGAGAYEQYF
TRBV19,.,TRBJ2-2,CASSIVRGNPTGELFF